One sample yielded the 29 T cell receptor beta chains listed below, sequenced in a study of tumor-infiltrating lymphocytes in primary liver carcinoma. DNA and RNA were both co-extracted from approximately 22-30 mg of bulk tissue that had not been sorted. Production of TCR beta cDNA used roughly 500 ng total RNA together with a constant-region primer. Libraries of TCR beta came from three nested multiplex PCR rounds with slightly modified ARM-PCR. The first two PCR rounds used TRBV1-TRBV30 forward primers with a C-beta reverse primer, around 10 cycles each. TCRdb used MiXCR to reprocess the multiplex PCR reads, holding one entry per CDR3 protein. The sample carries approximately 110,000 distinct CDR3 sequences, roughly 80% recorded once. The sequenced material came from liver tumor tissue from sampling region 3. Subset in this sample: tumor region T3, left-lateral pole. The receptors were gathered from a man aged 40-49 years with primary liver carcinoma and hepatitis B virus infection.

Remarks on this clonotype: This CDR3 fails to terminate in the conserved phenylalanine or tryptophan, so it likely reflects a read error. The DNA is left out, because the CDR3 cannot be placed on it with certainty; the CDR3 is given as TCRdb lists it. V and J are TRBV28 and TRBJ2-5. The CDR3 spans 15 residues, counting both ends. Germline V gene lookup returns CDR1 MDHEN and CDR2 SYDVKM. The CDR3 sequence is CASSSSTKVGETQNL.

Only a few counts were recorded for this clonotype. A much larger clone is a single base away; this may be a read error. The V gene is TRBV28, the J gene TRBJ2-5; 12 bases are shared with TRBD2. Looked up from germline, CDR1 is MDHEN and CDR2 is SYDVKM. There are 16 residues in the CDR3. V was clipped by 5 bases and J by 5 bases; unmatched bases: 9. As DNA, the CDR3 is TGTGCCAGCAGTCCTGGACTAGCGGGATGTGGTGAGACCCAGTACTTC. It is translated as CASSPGLAGCGETQYF. Full variable domain (rest looked up from reference TRBV28 and TRBJ2-5): DVKVTQSSRYLVKRTGEKVFLECVQDMDHENMFWYRQDPGLGLRLIYFSYDVKMKEKGDIPEGYSVSREKKERFSLILESASTNQTSMYLCASSPGLAGCGETQYFGPGTRLLVL.

This clonotype showed up many times. V and J are TRBV19 and TRBJ1-5, with 7 bases lining up with TRBD1. This CDR3 is built from 15 residues. Trimming removed 6 bases from V and 0 bases from J; junction bases left unmatched: 5. Germline CDR1 is LNHDA and CDR2 is SQIVND (reference sequence). CDR3 loop: CASSMGTVSNQPQHF. The CDR3 DNA is TGTGCCAGTAGCATGGGGACAGTTAGCAATCAGCCCCAGCATTTT.

This clonotype was recorded only once. The J gene is TRBJ2-3, the V gene TRBV6-2 or TRBV6-3; a weak D match, TRBD2 (6 bases). Trimming pared 0 bases from V and 8 bases from J, leaving 18 bases between. This CDR3 has 16 amino acids. Germline V gene sequence: CDR1 MNHEY, CDR2 SVGEGT. Written as DNA, the CDR3 is TGTGCCAGCAGTTACTCGACAGTGGGAGGTGCAGGTACGCAGTATTTT. It is translated as CASSYSTVGGAGTQYF.

This clonotype has a count of ten or more. This chain joins TRBV5-4 and TRBJ2-7; 7 nucleotides match TRBD2. Germline V CDR1 and CDR2: SGHNT, YYREEE (reference sequence). Trimming cost V 2 bases and J 5 bases; bases outside gene matches: 7. The CDR3 has 14 amino acids. In DNA, the CDR3 is TGTGCCAGCAGCTTCCCTAGCGGTGCGAACGAGCAGTACTTC. Its protein product is CASSFPSGANEQYF.

This clonotype showed up just once. At one end, the junction sequence differs from germline, possibly due to a read error. This sequence joins TRBV10-3 and TRBJ2-5; D possibly corresponds to TRBD1 (5 bases). In germline, CDR1 is ENHRY, CDR2 SYGVKD. This CDR3 spans 15 amino acids. CDR3 in amino acids: CTISVGQPSQETQCF. As DNA, the CDR3 is TGTACCATCAGCGTAGGACAACCAAGTCAAGAGACCCAGTGCTTC.

Points on this clonotype: The conserved final phenylalanine or tryptophan is absent from the CDR3, which likely points to a read error. The rearrangement joins TRBV18 to TRBJ2-7, with 14 bases aligning to TRBD2. V was clipped by 3 bases and J by 7 bases; unmatched bases: 5. This CDR3 region has 15 residues. In germline, CDR1 is KGHSH, CDR2 LQKENI. CDR3 sequence: CASSPPTSGRGEQYI. CDR3 DNA sequence: TGTGCCAGCTCACCCCCGACTAGCGGGAGGGGGGAGCAGTACATC.

A note on this clonotype: A read error may explain this, as a much larger clone is one base away. The gene calls are TRBV5-1 and TRBJ2-1, with D unclear. CDR3 size: 15 residues. Germline lookup yields CDR1 SGHRS and CDR2 YFSETQ. The V end was cut by 1 base, the J end by 6 bases, with 14 bases between. CDR3 in amino acids: CASSLIESGCNEQFF. As DNA, the CDR3 is TGCGCCAGCAGCTTGATTGAAAGTGGCTGCAATGAGCAGTTCTTC.

This clonotype appeared a few times. The rearrangement links TRBV12-3 or TRBV12-4 to TRBJ2-5; 9 bases are a match to TRBD2. V shed 9 bases and J 4 bases; nucleotides not matched to a gene: 6. The CDR3 has 13 amino acids. The DNA of the CDR3 is TGTGCCAGTTCGGTAGCGGGAGTAGAGACCCAGTACTTC. It is translated as CASSVAGVETQYF.

V gene TRBV10-3 combines with J gene TRBJ1-5; weak D call: TRBD1 (6 bases). This CDR3 region has 13 residues. Germline CDR1 ENHRY, CDR2 SYGVKD. V was shortened by 0 bases and J by 16 bases, with 16 bases between the two germline ends. CDR3 region: CAISESTGQPHHF. The CDR3 DNA follows: TGTGCCATCAGTGAGTCGACAGGTCAGCCTCACCATTTT.

This clonotype was counted a single time. The DNA for the CDR3 is TGTGCCAGCAGCCAAGTGGACTCAGGGGCCAACGTCCTGACTTTC. This translates into CASSQVDSGANVLTF. The V gene is TRBV4-2, the J gene TRBJ2-6; D is possibly TRBD2 (5 bases). The CDR3 spans 15 residues. Germline V gene data show CDR1 as LGHNA and CDR2 as YNFKEQ. The V end lost 1 base, the J end lost 4 bases, and 8 bases lay between the germline ends.

Regarding this clonotype: The germline gene is not matched at one end of the junction; a read error may be the cause. The chain couples TRBV29-1 to TRBJ2-4, with a tentative D call TRBD1 (5 bases). The CDR3 sequence is 11 residues long. From germline, CDR1 is SQVTM and CDR2 ANQGSEA. The CDR3 bases are TGCAGCGCTGGGGCTTTAAACATTCAATACTTC. Translation gives CSAGALNIQYF. The full variable domain, its missing parts supplied by reference TRBV29-1 and TRBJ2-4, is SAVISQKPSRDICQRGTSLTIQCQVDSQVTMMFWYRQQPGQSLTLIATANQGSEATYESGFVIDKFPISRPNLTFSTLTVSNMSPEDSSIYLCSAGALNIQYFGAGTRLSVL.

A word on this clonotype: The junction departs from the called germline gene at one end, perhaps through a read error. Here the CDR3 DNA reads TGCTGTCACCGTACTAGCGGAGACTACAATGAGCAGTCCTTC. It codes for CCHRTSGDYNEQSF. The chain joins TRBV29-1 to TRBJ2-1, with 8 bases matching TRBD2. The germline V gene encodes CDR1 SQVTM and CDR2 ANQGSEA. CDR3 length equals 14 residues.

A remark on this clonotype: Germline is not matched at one junction end, which may reflect a read error. This sequence joins TRBV11-3 and TRBJ1-5, with D unresolved. The CDR3 totals 15 residues. CDR1 SGHNT and CDR2 YENEEA come from the germline V gene. The CDR3: CASSLDLGLVQPQHF. CDR3 in DNA: TGTGCCAGTAGCTTAGATCTGGGGTTGGTTCAGCCCCAGCATTTT.

As to this clonotype: An end of the junction differs from the germline gene, which may be a read error. The chain combines TRBV28 with TRBJ2-3; D not resolved. Germline CDR1 and CDR2: MDHEN and SYDVKM. The CDR3 runs to 17 residues. The CDR3 here is CVSSLTTVGISTDTQYF. CDR3 coding DNA: TGTGTCAGCAGTTTAACGACCGTGGGAATTAGTACAGATACGCAGTATTTT.

The gene calls are TRBV12-3 or TRBV12-4 and TRBJ2-3; 10 bases fit TRBD2. The CDR3 is made up of 16 amino acids. V shed 4 bases, J shed 2 bases, and the junction held 6 bases outside the gene matches. This CDR3 is CASSSRTSGITDTQYF. Here the CDR3 DNA reads TGTGCCAGCAGTTCGAGGACTAGCGGAATCACAGATACGCAGTATTTT.

In the case of this clonotype: A junction boundary mismatches the germline segment, possibly from a read error. The chain joins TRBV12-3 or TRBV12-4 to TRBJ2-1; 8 bases line up with TRBD1. The CDR3 sequence is 13 residues long. The CDR3: CASSLREQGEQSF. The CDR3 bases are TGTGCCAGCAGTTTGAGGGAACAGGGGGAGCAGTCCTTC.

As regards this clonotype: A junction end diverges from the germline sequence, so it may reflect a read error. The chain recombines TRBV4-3 with TRBJ2-2, with D possibly being TRBD2 (6 bases). CDR1 and CDR2 (germline): LGHNA, YSLEER. CDR3 size: 14 residues. As DNA, the CDR3 is TGCACCAGCAGCCAGGGACTGAACACCGGGGAGCCGTTTTTT. This translates into CTSSQGLNTGEPFF.

Notes on this clonotype: This may be a read error: a much more frequent sequence differs by one nucleotide. The rearrangement joins TRBV24-1 to TRBJ2-2; no clear D gene. The CDR3 covers 15 residues. Trimming took 4 bases from V and 4 from J, leaving 12 bases between them. Germline CDR1 reads KGHDR; CDR2 reads SFDVKD. The CDR3 loop reads CATSEPNWGTGELFF. CDR3 sequence (DNA): TGTGCCACCAGTGAACCGAATTGGGGCACCGGGGAGCTGTTTTTT.

Turning to this clonotype: At one of its ends the junction is not consistent with the germline gene, which may arise from a read error. The V call is TRBV28, the J call TRBJ2-7; D uncertain. Per germline, CDR1 MDHEN and CDR2 SYDVKM. The CDR3 extends over 13 amino acids. The CDR3 reads CANISSSNYEQSF. The CDR3 DNA sequence: TGTGCCAACATTTCATCATCAAACTACGAGCAGTCCTTC.

Sample share makes this clonotype medium-sized. This chain uses TRBV4-2 with TRBJ2-3; D is tentatively TRBD1 or TRBD2 (5 bases each). Between the trimmed V and J ends, which lost 5 bases and 0 bases, there was a span of 12 bases. Germline V gives CDR1 LGHNA, CDR2 YNFKEQ. The CDR3 runs 15 residues. As DNA, the CDR3 is TGTGCCAGCAGCGGTTTTGAGGGGAGCACAGATACGCAGTATTTT. Encoded protein: CASSGFEGSTDTQYF.

The genes are TRBV5-1 and TRBJ2-1, with 8 bases identical to TRBD2. The CDR3 totals 17 residues. The V segment lost 4 bases and the J segment 8 bases; nucleotides outside the gene matches: 17. The germline CDR1 and CDR2 sequences are SGHRS and YFSETQ. Here the CDR3 DNA reads TGCGCCAGCAGCCCCCCCACCGGGACTAGTGGGAGGGATGAGCAGTTCTTC. It yields the protein CASSPPTGTSGRDEQFF. Full variable domain (remainder filled in from reference TRBV5-1 and TRBJ2-1): KAGVTQTPRYLIKTRGQQVTLSCSPISGHRSVSWYQQTPGQGLQFLFEYFSETQRNKGNFPGRFSGRQFSNSRSEMNVSTLELGDSALYLCASSPPTGTSGRDEQFFGPGTRLTVL.

This clonotype has only a few counts. This may stem from a read error, because a much larger clone lies one nucleotide away. The chain carries TRBV14 and TRBJ2-7; D might be TRBD2 (6 bases). This CDR3 has 14 amino acids. Trimming stripped 4 bases from V and 7 bases from J, with 17 bases between. From germline, CDR1 is SGHDN and CDR2 FVKESK. CDR3 DNA sequence: TGTGCCAGCAGCCTGCGGGACCTAGAGGGAGAGCAGTACTTC. Its translation: CASSLRDLEGEQYF.

Of note for this clonotype: An end of the junction differs from the germline gene, which may be a read error. The chain recombines TRBV29-1 with TRBJ1-5; possibly TRBD1 for D (5 bases). The CDR3 totals 14 residues. Germline CDR1 reads SQVTM; CDR2 reads ANQGSEA. CDR3 in DNA: TGTAGCGTTGAACGGACAAGGAGCAATCAGCCCCAGCATTTT. Translated: CSVERTRSNQPQHF.

The chain carries TRBV6-2 or TRBV6-3 and TRBJ2-3; 7 positions match TRBD2. The CDR3 totals 14 residues. Looked up from germline, CDR1 is MNHEY and CDR2 is SVGEGT. V trimming: 11 bases; J trimming: 4 bases; junction bases outside the gene matches: 12. CDR3 sequence: CACNYAGESDTQYF. The CDR3 coding sequence is TGTGCCTGCAATTACGCGGGGGAATCAGATACGCAGTATTTT.

About this clonotype itself: The junction departs from germline at one end; a sequencing error may be responsible. The chain employs TRBV11-2 and TRBJ2-6; perhaps TRBD1 as D (5 bases). The CDR3 is made up of 15 amino acids. CDR1 SGHAT and CDR2 FQNNGV come from the germline V gene. The CDR3 reads CATQRPRSGATVLTF. CDR3 nucleotide sequence: TGTGCCACCCAGCGACCACGCTCTGGGGCCACCGTCCTGACTTTC.

Regarding this clonotype: One end of the junction varies from germline; a read error may be responsible. The rearrangement links TRBV10-3 to TRBJ2-1; D is perhaps TRBD1 or TRBD2 (5 bases each). The CDR3 length is 15 residues. Germline V gene data show CDR1 as ENHRY and CDR2 as SYGVKD. CDR3 in DNA: TGTGCCATCAATCGGGGCAGTGAAAATGACAAAGAGCAGTTCTTC. Protein sequence: CAINRGSENDKEQFF.

A remark on this clonotype: Compared with germline, one end of the junction differs, possibly owing to a read error. The rearrangement links TRBV11-2 to TRBJ1-2; D is unclear. Germline loops: CDR1 SGHAT, CDR2 FQNNGV. The CDR3 extends over 13 amino acids. Here the CDR3 DNA reads TGTGACAGCGGCTTAGATTGTGCCGGTGGCTACACCTTC. Its translation: CDSGLDCAGGYTF. Complete variable domain (other parts from reference TRBV11-2 and TRBJ1-2): EAGVAQSPRYKIIEKRQSVAFWCNPISGHATLYWYQQILGQGPKLLIQFQNNGVVDDSQLPKDRFSAERLKGVDSTLKIQPAKLEDSAVYLCDSGLDCAGGYTFGSGTRLTVV.

As to this clonotype: At one end, the junction sequence differs from germline, possibly due to a read error. V and J are TRBV28 and TRBJ2-2; tentatively, D is TRBD2 (5 bases). Germline loops: CDR1 MDHEN, CDR2 SYDVKM. The CDR3 is 15 residues long. CDR3 sequence reads: CASSLPVLNTGELSF. The CDR3 coding sequence is TGTGCCAGCAGTTTACCGGTCCTCAACACCGGGGAGCTGTCTTTT.